This record concerns one TCR beta chain sequence. The source of the sample is a study of shared clonotypes between healthy human individuals. This CDR3 is 15 amino acids long. V gave up 6 bases and J gave up 2 bases; unmatched junction bases: 10. Germline lookup yields CDR1 WSHSY and CDR2 SAAADI. The table came from immunoSEQ multiplex PCR; TCRdb's copy has only in-frame clones and leaves some out. The sample lists approximately 1,500,000 clones, around 98% occurring once. Sequenced: naive CD4+ T cells sorted from blood. Subset denoted: CD45RA+ positively selected. The sequence derives from a man aged 30 to 45 in good health. This chain uses TRBV10-2 with TRBJ2-7; TRBD2 agrees at 7 bases. CDR3 region: CASREQAGITYEQYF. CDR3 DNA sequence: TGCGCCAGCAGGGAACAAGCGGGAATAACCTACGAGCAGTACTTC.